This T cell receptor beta chain emerged from a study of CD4 T cells in relation to SARS-CoV-2 and coronaviruses. Data came from immunoSEQ multiplex PCR; TCRdb stores just in-frame clones and leaves some out. Seen here are 20,000 or so clones, 65% to 70% observed once, and the top ten hold 15% to 20%. Before the COVID-19 pandemic, during about 2010-2018, CD4+ T cells were taken from unexposed donors. The cells were cultured for 10 days before CD4+ T cells were isolated. Comments on this clone: What it recognizes is unknown.

With 0 bases clipped from V and 8 bases from J, the junction kept 8 bases outside the gene matches. From germline, CDR1 is LGHNA and CDR2 YSLEER. This CDR3 region has 16 residues. This sequence joins TRBV4-3 and TRBJ2-4; 9 bases align to TRBD1. What was sequenced was CD4+ T cells from PBMCs, cultured in vitro. This TCR was sampled from a human donor in good health. The chain's CDR3 is CASSQDLTGGGDIQYF. CDR3 DNA: TGCGCCAGCAGCCAAGATCTTACAGGGGGCGGGGACATTCAGTACTTC.